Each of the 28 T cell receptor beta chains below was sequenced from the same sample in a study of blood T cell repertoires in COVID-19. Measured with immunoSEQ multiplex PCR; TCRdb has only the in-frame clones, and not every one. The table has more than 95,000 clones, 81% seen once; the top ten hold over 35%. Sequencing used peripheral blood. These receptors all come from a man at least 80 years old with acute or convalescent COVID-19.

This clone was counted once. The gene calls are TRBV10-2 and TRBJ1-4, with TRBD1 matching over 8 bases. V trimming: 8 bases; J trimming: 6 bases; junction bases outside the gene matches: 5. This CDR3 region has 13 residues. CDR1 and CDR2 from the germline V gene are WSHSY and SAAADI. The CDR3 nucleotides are TGCGCCAGCGGACAGGGACCTCATGAAAAACTGTTTTTT. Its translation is CASGQGPHEKLFF.

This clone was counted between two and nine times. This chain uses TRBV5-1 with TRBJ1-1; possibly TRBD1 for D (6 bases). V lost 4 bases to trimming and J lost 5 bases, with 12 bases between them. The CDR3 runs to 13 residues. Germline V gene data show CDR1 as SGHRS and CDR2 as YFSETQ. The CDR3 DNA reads TGCGCCAGCAGCCACGGACAGACAACTGAAGCTTTCTTT. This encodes CASSHGQTTEAFF.

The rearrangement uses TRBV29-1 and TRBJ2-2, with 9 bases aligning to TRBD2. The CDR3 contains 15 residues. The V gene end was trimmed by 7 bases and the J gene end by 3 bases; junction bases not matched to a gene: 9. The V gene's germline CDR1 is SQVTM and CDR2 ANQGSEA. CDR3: CSATRTSAYTGELFF. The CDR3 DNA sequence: TGCAGCGCCACAAGGACTAGCGCCTACACCGGGGAGCTGTTTTTT.

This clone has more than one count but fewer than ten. This CDR3 is CASSVEGGNTEAFF. The CDR3 nucleotides read TGTGCCAGCAGTGTTGAAGGGGGCAACACTGAAGCTTTCTTT. The chain uses TRBV2 and TRBJ1-1; 7 nucleotides line up with TRBD1. V gave up 4 bases and J gave up 2 bases; unmatched junction bases: 4. The CDR3 runs 14 residues. Germline V gene data show CDR1 as SNHLY and CDR2 as FYNNEI. Full variable domain (remainder filled in from reference TRBV2 and TRBJ1-1): EPEVTQTPSHQVTQMGQEVILRCVPISNHLYFYWYRQILGQKVEFLVSFYNNEISEKSEIFDDQFSVERPDGSNFTLKIRSTKLEDSAMYFCASSVEGGNTEAFFGQGTRLTVV.

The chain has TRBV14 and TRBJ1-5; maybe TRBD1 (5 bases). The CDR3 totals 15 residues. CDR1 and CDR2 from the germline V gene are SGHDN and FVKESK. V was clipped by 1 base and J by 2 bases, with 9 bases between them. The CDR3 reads CASSQGGSGNQPQHF. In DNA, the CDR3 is TGTGCCAGCAGCCAAGGGGGCAGTGGCAATCAGCCCCAGCATTTT.

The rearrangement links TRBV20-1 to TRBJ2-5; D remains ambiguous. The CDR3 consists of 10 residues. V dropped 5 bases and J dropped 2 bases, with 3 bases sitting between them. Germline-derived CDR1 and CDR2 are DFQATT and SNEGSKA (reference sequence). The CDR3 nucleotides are TGCAGTGCTTCACAAGAGACCCAGTACTTC. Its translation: CSASQETQYF.

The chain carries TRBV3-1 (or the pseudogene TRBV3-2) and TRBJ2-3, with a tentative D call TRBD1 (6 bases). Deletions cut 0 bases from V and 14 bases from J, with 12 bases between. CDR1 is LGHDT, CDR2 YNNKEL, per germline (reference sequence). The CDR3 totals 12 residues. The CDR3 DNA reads TGTGCCAGCAGCCAAGATCGAGGGGGTCGGTATTTT. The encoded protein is CASSQDRGGRYF.

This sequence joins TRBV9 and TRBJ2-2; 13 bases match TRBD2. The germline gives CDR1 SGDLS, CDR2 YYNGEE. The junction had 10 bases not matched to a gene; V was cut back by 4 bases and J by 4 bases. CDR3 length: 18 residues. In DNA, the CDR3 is TGTGCCAGCAGCACCCGGACTAGCGGGAGATGGGTCACCGGGGAGCTGTTTTTT. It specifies CASSTRTSGRWVTGELFF.

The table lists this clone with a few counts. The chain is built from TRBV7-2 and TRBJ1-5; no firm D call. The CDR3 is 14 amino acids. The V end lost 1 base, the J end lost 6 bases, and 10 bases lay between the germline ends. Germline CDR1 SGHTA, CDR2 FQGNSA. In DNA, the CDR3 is TGTGCCAGCAGCTTAGAACCGGGTGGTCAGCCCCAGCATTTT. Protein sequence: CASSLEPGGQPQHF.

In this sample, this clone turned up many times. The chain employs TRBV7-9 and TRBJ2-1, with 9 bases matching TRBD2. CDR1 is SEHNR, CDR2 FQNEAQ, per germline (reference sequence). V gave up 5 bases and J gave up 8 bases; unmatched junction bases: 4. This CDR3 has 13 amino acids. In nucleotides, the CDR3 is TGTGCCAGCAGCGATGGACTAGCGTATGAGCAGTTCTTC. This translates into CASSDGLAYEQFF.

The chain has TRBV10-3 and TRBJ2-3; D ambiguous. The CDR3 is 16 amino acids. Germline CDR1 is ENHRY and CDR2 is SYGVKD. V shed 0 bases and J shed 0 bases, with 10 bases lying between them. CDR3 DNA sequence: TGTGCCATCAGTGAGTCGGCCCAATCTAGCACAGATACGCAGTATTTT. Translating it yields CAISESAQSSTDTQYF.

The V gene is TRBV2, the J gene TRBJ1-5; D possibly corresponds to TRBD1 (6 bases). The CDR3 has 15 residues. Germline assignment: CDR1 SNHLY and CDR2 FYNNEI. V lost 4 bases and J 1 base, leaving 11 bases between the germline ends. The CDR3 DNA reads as TGTGCCAGCAGTGGATGGGGGGGCAGCAATCAGCCCCAGCATTTT. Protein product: CASSGWGGSNQPQHF.

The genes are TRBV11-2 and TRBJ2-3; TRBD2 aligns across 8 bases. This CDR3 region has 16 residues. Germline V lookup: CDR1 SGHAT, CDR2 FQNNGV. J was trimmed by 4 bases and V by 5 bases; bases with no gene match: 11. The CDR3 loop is CASSLRSGRLSDTQYF. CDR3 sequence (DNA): TGTGCCAGCAGCCTTAGGAGCGGGAGATTGTCAGATACGCAGTATTTT.

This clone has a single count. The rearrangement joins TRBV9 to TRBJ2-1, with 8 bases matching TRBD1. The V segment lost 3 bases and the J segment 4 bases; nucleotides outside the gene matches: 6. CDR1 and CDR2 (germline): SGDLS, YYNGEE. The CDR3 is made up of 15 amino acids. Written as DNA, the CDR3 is TGTGCCAGCAGCGGGGCCGGGACAGGTTACAATGAGCAGTTCTTC. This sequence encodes CASSGAGTGYNEQFF.

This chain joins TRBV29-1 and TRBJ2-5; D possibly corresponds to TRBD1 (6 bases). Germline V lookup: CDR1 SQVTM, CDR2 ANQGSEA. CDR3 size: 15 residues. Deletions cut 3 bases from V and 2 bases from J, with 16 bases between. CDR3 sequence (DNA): TGCAGCGTTGACCGGGACCTCACAGGGCAAGAGACCCAGTACTTC. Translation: CSVDRDLTGQETQYF.

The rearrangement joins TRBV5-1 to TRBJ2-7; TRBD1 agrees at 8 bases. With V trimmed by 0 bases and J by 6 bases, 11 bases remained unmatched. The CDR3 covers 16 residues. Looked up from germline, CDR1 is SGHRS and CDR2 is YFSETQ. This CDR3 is CASSLGFGDRFGEQYF. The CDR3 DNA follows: TGCGCCAGCAGCTTGGGCTTCGGGGACAGGTTCGGCGAGCAGTACTTC.

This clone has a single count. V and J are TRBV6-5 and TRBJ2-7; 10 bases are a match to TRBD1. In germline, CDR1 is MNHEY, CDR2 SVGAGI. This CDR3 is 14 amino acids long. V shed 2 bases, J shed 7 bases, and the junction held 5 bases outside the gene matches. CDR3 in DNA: TGTGCCAGCAGTTACGGCGGACAGGGGGTAGAGCAGTACTTC. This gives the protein CASSYGGQGVEQYF.

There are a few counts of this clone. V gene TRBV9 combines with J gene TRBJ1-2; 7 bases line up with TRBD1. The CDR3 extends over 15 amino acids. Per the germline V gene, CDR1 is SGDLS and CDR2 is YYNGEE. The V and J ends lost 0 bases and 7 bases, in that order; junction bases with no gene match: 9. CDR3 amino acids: CASSVAAGGGRGYTF. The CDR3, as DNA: TGTGCCAGCAGCGTAGCTGCAGGGGGTGGACGTGGCTACACCTTC.

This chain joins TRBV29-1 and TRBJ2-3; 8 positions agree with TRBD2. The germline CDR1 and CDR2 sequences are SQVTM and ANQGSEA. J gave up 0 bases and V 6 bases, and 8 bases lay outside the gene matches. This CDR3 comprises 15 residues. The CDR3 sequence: CSVLRASGSTDTQYF. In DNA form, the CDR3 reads TGCAGCGTCCTAAGGGCTAGCGGGAGCACAGATACGCAGTATTTT.

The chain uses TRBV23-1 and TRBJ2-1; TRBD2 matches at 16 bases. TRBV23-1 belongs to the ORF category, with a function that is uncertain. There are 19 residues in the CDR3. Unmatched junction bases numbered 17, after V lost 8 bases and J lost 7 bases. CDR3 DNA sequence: TGCGCCAGCTGTCGACGACCGGGACTAGCGGGAGGGGGGTGGAATGAGCAGTTCTTC. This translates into CASCRRPGLAGGGWNEQFF.

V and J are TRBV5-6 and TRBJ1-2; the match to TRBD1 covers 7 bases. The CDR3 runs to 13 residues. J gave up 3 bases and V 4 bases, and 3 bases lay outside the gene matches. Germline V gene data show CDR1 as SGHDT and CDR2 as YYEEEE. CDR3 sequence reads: CASSPDRDYGYTF. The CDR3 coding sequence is TGTGCCAGCAGCCCAGACAGGGACTATGGCTACACCTTC.

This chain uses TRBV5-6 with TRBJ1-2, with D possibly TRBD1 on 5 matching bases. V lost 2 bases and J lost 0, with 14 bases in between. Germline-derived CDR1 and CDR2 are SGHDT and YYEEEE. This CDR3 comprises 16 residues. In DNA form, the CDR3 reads TGTGCCAGCAGCTTAAGTATGGGGCTAACTAACTATGGCTACACCTTC. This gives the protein CASSLSMGLTNYGYTF.

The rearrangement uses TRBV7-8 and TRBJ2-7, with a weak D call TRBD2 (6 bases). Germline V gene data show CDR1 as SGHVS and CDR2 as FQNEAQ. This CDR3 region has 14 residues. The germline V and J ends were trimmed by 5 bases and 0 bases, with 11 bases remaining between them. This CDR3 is CASSPMGGSYEQYF. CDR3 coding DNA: TGTGCCAGCAGCCCCATGGGGGGCTCCTACGAGCAGTACTTC.

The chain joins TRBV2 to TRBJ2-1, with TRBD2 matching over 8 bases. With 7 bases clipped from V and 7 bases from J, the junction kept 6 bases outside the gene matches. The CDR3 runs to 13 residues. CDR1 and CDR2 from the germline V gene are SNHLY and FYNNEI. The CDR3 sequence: CASNGRAWNEQFF. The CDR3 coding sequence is TGTGCCAGCAACGGGAGGGCCTGGAATGAGCAGTTCTTC. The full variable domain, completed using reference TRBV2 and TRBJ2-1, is EPEVTQTPSHQVTQMGQEVILRCVPISNHLYFYWYRQILGQKVEFLVSFYNNEISEKSEIFDDQFSVERPDGSNFTLKIRSTKLEDSAMYFCASNGRAWNEQFFGPGTRLTVL.

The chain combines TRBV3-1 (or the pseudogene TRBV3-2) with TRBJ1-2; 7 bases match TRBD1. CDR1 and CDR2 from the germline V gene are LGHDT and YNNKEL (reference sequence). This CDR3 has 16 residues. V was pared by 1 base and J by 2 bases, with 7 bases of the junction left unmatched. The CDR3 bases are TGTGCCAGCAGCCAAGTTCGGACAGGTTTAAACTATGGCTACACCTTC. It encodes CASSQVRTGLNYGYTF.

The CDR3 protein is CASSYGRGNSPLHF. DNA for the CDR3: TGTGCCAGCAGTTACGGGAGAGGGAATTCACCCCTCCACTTT. V usage is TRBV6-5 and J usage is TRBJ1-6; D ambiguous. CDR3 length equals 14 residues. V lost 2 bases, J lost 7 bases, and 9 bases lay in between. CDR1 MNHEY and CDR2 SVGAGI come from the germline V gene.

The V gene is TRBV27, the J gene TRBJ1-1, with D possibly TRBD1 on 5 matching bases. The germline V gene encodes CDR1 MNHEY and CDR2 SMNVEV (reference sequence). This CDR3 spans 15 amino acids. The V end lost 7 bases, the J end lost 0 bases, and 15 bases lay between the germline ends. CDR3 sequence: CASKPRSTVNTEAFF. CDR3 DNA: TGTGCCAGCAAGCCCCGTTCGACAGTGAACACTGAAGCTTTCTTT.

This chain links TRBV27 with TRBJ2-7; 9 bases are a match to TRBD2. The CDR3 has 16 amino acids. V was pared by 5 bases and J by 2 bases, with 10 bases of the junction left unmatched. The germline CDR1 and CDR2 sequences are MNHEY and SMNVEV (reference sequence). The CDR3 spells CASSRSGTSFTYEQYF. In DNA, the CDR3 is TGTGCCAGCAGTCGTTCCGGGACTAGCTTTACCTACGAGCAGTACTTC.